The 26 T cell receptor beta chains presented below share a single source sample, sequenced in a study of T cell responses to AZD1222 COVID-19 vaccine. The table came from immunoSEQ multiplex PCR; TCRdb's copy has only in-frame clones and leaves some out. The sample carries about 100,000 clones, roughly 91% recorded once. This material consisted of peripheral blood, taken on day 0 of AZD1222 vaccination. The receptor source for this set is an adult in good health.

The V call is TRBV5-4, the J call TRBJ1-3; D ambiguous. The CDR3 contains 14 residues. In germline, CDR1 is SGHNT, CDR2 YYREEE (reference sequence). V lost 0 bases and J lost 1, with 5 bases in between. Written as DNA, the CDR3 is TGTGCCAGCAGCTTGGAGAGGTCTGGAAACACCATATATTTT. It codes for CASSLERSGNTIYF.

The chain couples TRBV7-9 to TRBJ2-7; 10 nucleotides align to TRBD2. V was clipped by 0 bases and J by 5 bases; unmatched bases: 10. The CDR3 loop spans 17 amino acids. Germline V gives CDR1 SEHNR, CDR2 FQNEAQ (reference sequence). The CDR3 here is CASSLARRLAGANEQYF. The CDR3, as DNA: TGTGCCAGCAGCTTAGCGCGAAGGCTAGCGGGAGCCAACGAGCAGTACTTC.

The CDR3 DNA is TGCGCCAGCAGCTTGTCCCAGGGAAGCACTGAAGCTTTCTTT. It codes for CASSLSQGSTEAFF. The chain carries TRBV5-1 and TRBJ1-1, with D possibly matching TRBD1 (5 bases). The CDR3 has 14 amino acids. The V end was cut by 1 base, the J end by 4 bases, with 11 bases between. CDR1 and CDR2 (germline): SGHRS, YFSETQ.

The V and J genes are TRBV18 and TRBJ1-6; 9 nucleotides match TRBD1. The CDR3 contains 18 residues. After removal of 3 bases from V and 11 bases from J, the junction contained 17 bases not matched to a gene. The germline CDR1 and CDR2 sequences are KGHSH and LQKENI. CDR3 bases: TGTGCCAGCTCACCCACCACGGCAGGAGGGACAGGGACGGCACCCCTCCACTTT. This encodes CASSPTTAGGTGTAPLHF. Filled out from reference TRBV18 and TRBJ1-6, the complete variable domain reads NAGVMQNPRHLVRRRGQEARLRCSPMKGHSHVYWYRQLPEEGLKFMVYLQKENIIDESGMPKERFSAEFPKEGPSILRIQQVVRGDSAAYFCASSPTTAGGTGTAPLHFGNGTRLTVT.

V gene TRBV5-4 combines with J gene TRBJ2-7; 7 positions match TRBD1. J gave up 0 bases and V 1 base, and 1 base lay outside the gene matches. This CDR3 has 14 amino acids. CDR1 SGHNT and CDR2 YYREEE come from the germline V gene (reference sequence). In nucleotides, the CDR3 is TGTGCCAGCAGCTTGCGACAGGGCTCCTACGAGCAGTACTTC. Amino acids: CASSLRQGSYEQYF.

The CDR3 DNA reads as TGTGCCAGCTCACCACCGTTGAGCGGGGGCTCCTACGAGCAGTACTTC. This codes for CASSPPLSGGSYEQYF. V is TRBV18 and J is TRBJ2-7; 8 nucleotides match TRBD2. J lost 0 bases, V lost 0 bases, and 4 bases had no gene match. There are 16 residues in the CDR3. CDR1 is KGHSH, CDR2 LQKENI, per germline.

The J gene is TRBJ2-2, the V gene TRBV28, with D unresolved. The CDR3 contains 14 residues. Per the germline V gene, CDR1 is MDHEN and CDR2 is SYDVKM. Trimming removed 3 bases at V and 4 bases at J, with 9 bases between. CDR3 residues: CASSFLTGTGELFF. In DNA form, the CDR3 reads TGTGCCAGCAGTTTTCTTACCGGCACCGGGGAGCTGTTTTTT. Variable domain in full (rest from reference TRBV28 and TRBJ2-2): DVKVTQSSRYLVKRTGEKVFLECVQDMDHENMFWYRQDPGLGLRLIYFSYDVKMKEKGDIPEGYSVSREKKERFSLILESASTNQTSMYLCASSFLTGTGELFFGEGSRLTVL.

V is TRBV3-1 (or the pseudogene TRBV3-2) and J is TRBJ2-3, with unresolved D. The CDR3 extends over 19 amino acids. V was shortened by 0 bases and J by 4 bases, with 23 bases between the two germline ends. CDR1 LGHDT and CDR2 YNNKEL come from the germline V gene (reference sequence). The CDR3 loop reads CASSQDLPTRPGKSDTQYF. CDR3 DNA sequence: TGTGCCAGCAGCCAAGATCTCCCCACCCGGCCCGGAAAATCAGATACGCAGTATTTT.

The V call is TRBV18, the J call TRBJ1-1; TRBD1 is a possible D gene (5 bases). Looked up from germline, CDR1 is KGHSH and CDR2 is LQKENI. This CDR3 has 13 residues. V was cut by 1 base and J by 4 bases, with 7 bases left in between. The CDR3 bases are TGTGCCAGCTCACCACAGGGGAGCACTGAAGCTTTCTTT. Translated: CASSPQGSTEAFF.

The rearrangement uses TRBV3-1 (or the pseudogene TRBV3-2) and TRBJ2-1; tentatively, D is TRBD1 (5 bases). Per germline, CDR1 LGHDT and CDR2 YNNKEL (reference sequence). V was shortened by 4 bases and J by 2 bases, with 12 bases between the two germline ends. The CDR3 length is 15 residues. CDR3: CASSLQAAPYNEQFF. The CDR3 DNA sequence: TGTGCCAGCAGCCTACAGGCGGCCCCCTACAATGAGCAGTTCTTC.

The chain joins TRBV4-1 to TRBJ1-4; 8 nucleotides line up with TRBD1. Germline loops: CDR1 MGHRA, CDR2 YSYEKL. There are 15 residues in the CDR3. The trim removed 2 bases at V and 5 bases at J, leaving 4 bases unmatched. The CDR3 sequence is CASSQFRGPNEKLFF. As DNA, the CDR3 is TGCGCCAGCAGCCAATTCAGGGGGCCCAATGAAAAACTGTTTTTT.

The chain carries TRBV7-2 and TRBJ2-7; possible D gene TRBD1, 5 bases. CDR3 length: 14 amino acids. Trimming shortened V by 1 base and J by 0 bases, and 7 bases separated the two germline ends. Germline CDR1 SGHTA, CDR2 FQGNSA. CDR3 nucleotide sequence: TGTGCCAGCAGCTTAGGGACATACTCCTACGAGCAGTACTTC. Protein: CASSLGTYSYEQYF.

CDR3 nucleotides: TGTGCCAGCAGGGGGACCCGTCAAGGAAACACTGAAGCTTTCTTT. Translating gives CASRGTRQGNTEAFF. This chain connects TRBV7-8 to TRBJ1-1; D may be TRBD1 (5 bases). CDR1 is SGHVS, CDR2 FQNEAQ, per germline. V lost 6 bases, J lost 2 bases, and 16 bases lay in between. The CDR3 covers 15 residues.

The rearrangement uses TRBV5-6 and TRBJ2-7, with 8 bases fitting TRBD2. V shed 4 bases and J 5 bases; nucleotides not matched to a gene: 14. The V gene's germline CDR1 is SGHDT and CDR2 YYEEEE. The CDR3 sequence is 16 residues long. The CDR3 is CASSASRGAGVDEQYF. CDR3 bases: TGTGCCAGCAGCGCCTCAAGAGGAGCGGGAGTTGACGAGCAGTACTTC. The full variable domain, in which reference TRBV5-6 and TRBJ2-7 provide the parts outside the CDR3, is DAGVTQSPTHLIKTRGQQVTLRCSPKSGHDTVSWYQQALGQGPQFIFQYYEEEERQRGNFPDRFSGHQFPNYSSELNVNALLLGDSALYLCASSASRGAGVDEQYFGPGTRLTVT.

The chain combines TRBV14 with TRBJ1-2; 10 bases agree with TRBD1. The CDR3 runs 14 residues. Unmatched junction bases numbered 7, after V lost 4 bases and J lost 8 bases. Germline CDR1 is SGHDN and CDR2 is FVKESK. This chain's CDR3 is CASSLTTGGWGYTF. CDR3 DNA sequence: TGTGCCAGCAGCCTTACGACAGGGGGCTGGGGCTACACCTTC.

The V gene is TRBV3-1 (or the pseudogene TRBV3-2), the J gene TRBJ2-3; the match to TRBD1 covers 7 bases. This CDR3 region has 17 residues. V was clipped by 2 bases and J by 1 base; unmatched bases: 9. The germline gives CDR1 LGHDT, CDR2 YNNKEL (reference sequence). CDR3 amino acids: CASSQRRQGLGTDTQYF. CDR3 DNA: TGTGCCAGCAGCCAACGTCGACAGGGATTGGGCACAGATACGCAGTATTTT.

The CDR3 DNA follows: TGTGCCAGCAGTCTGTCGGGCAGTCTATACGAGCAGTACTTC. Translation gives CASSLSGSLYEQYF. The chain carries TRBV27 and TRBJ2-7; D remains ambiguous. Looked up from germline, CDR1 is MNHEY and CDR2 is SMNVEV (reference sequence). Trimming left V 5 bases short and J 4 bases short, with 15 bases between. The CDR3 spans 14 residues.

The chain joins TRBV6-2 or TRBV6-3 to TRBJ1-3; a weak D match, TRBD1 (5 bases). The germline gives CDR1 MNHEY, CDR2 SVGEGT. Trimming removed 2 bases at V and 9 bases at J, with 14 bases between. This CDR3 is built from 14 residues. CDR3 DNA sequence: TGTGCCAGCAGTTACGGGACCCTACGCGGCACCATATATTTT. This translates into CASSYGTLRGTIYF.

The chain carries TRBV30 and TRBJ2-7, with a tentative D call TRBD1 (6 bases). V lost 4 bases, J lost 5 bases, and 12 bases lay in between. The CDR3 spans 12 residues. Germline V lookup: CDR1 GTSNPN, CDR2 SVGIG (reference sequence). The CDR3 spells CAWTGRGNEQYF. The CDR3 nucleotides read TGTGCCTGGACAGGTAGGGGGAACGAGCAGTACTTC.

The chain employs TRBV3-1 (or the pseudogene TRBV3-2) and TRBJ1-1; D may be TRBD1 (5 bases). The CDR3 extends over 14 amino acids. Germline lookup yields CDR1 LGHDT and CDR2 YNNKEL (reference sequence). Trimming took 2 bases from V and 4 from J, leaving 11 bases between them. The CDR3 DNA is TGTGCCAGCAGCCAATCTGACAGTCTCACTGAAGCTTTCTTT. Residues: CASSQSDSLTEAFF.

The CDR3 DNA sequence: TGTGCCAGCAGCGAGACTACAGGGTACACCGGGGAGCTGTTTTTT. Translation gives CASSETTGYTGELFF. The chain links TRBV5-5 to TRBJ2-2; tentative D call: TRBD1 (6 bases). Germline loops: CDR1 SGHKS, CDR2 YYEKEE (reference sequence). The CDR3 runs 15 residues. Trimming took off 4 bases at V and 3 bases at J, with 13 bases between the two ends.

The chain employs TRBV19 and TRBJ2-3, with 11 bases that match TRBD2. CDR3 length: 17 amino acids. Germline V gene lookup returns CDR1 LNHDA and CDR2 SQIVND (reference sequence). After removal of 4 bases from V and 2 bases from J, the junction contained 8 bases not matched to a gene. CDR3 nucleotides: TGTGCCAGTAGTAAATCGACTAGCGGGAACCCCACAGATACGCAGTATTTT. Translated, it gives CASSKSTSGNPTDTQYF.

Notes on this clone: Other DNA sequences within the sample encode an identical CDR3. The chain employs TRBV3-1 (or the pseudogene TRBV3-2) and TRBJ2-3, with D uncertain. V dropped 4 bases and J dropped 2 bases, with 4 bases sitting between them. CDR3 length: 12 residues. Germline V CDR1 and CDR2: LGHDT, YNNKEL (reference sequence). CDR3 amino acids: CASSLSTDTQYF. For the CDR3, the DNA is TGTGCCAGCAGCCTATCCACAGATACGCAGTATTTT.

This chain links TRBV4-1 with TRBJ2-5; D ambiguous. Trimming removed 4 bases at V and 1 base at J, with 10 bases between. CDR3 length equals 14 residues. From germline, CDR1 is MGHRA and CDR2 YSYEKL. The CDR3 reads CASSRVGGQETQYF. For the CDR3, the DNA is TGCGCCAGCAGCCGCGTGGGCGGCCAAGAGACCCAGTACTTC.

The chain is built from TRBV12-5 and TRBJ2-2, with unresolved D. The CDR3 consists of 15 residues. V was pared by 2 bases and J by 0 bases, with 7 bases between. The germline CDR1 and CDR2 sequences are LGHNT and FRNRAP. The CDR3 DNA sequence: TGTGCTAGTGGTTTGTTATATGCGAACACCGGGGAGCTGTTTTTT. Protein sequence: CASGLLYANTGELFF.

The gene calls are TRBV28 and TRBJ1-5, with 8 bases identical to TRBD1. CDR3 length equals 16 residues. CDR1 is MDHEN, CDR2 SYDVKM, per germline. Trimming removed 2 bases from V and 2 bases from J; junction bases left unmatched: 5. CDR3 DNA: TGTGCCAGCAGTTTAGGCAGGGGGCGCGGCAATCAGCCCCAGCATTTT. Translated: CASSLGRGRGNQPQHF. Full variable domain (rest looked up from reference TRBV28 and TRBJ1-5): DVKVTQSSRYLVKRTGEKVFLECVQDMDHENMFWYRQDPGLGLRLIYFSYDVKMKEKGDIPEGYSVSREKKERFSLILESASTNQTSMYLCASSLGRGRGNQPQHFGDGTRLSIL.